Following are 5 T cell receptor beta chains from one sample sequenced in a study of CD8+CD57+ T cells in acquired aplastic anemia. Genomic DNA served as template for TCR beta VDJ and CDR3 profiling. MiXCR, run by TCRdb on the reads, gives a single entry per CDR3 protein. This table has 150,000 to 200,000 distinct CDR3 sequences, 40% to 50% appearing once. The sample was sorted CD4+, CD8+, or CD8+CD57+ T cells (not recorded which) from PBMCs. The receptors shown here come from a human donor in good health.

Remarks on this clonotype: This may be a read error, as it is one base from a much larger clone. The V and J genes are TRBV16 and TRBJ2-5; 14 bases are a match to TRBD2. After removal of 0 bases from V and 3 bases from J, the junction contained 9 bases not matched to a gene. The CDR3 length is 19 residues. Germline loops: CDR1 KGHSY, CDR2 FQNENV. The DNA of the CDR3 is TGTGCCAGCAGCCAATCTCCGCGACTAGCGGGAGGGGACAAAGAGACCCAGTACTTC. Translating it yields CASSQSPRLAGGDKETQYF.

Notes on this clonotype: The junction departs from the called germline gene at one end, perhaps through a read error. The chain carries TRBV10-3 and TRBJ2-7; D unresolved. This CDR3 is 12 amino acids long. Germline V gene lookup returns CDR1 ENHRY and CDR2 SYGVKD. The CDR3 DNA reads as TGTGCCATCAGTGAGTCAAGCTACGAGCGGTACTTC. This gives the protein CAISESSYERYF.

The chain couples TRBV20-1 to TRBJ2-1; possible D gene TRBD1, 6 bases. The V end lost 0 bases, the J end lost 3 bases, and 12 bases lay between the germline ends. Germline V gene data show CDR1 as DFQATT and CDR2 as SNEGSKA (reference sequence). This CDR3 has 15 amino acids. As DNA, the CDR3 is TGCAGTGCTAGAGATCGACAGGACCTCTACAATGAGCAGTTCTTC. Translated, it gives CSARDRQDLYNEQFF.

This clonotype was seen at least ten times. The chain links TRBV4-3 to TRBJ2-2; TRBD1 matches 9 bases. Germline values: CDR1 LGHNA, CDR2 YSLEER. Trimming removed 2 bases from V and 5 bases from J; junction bases left unmatched: 3. The CDR3 runs to 15 residues. The CDR3 DNA sequence: TGCGCCAGCAGCCAAACAGGGGGCGGAACCGGGGAGCTGTTTTTT. Translating gives CASSQTGGGTGELFF.

This sequence joins TRBV7-3 and TRBJ2-1; TRBD1 agrees at 8 bases. Looked up from germline, CDR1 is SGHTA and CDR2 is FQGTGA. The J segment lost 3 bases and the V segment lost 10 bases, leaving 8 bases of the junction unmatched. There are 14 residues in the CDR3. CDR3 residues: CANRCDRGYNEQFF. As DNA, the CDR3 is TGTGCCAACCGTTGTGACAGGGGCTACAATGAGCAGTTCTTC.